Listed here are 26 T cell receptor beta chains from one sample, sequenced in a study of T cells in Graves' hyperthyroidism and ophthalmopathy. Authors of the study amplified TCR beta CDR3 regions from RNA transcripts. Researchers ran a first-round RT-PCR on the TCR CDR3 using the HTBI primer set. From the multiplex PCR reads, TCRdb called clonotypes with MiXCR, one entry per CDR3 protein. The profile shows roughly 640,000 distinct CDR3 sequences, around 16% of them singletons. The sample consisted of blood. Receptor source: a woman aged 40 to 50 with Graves' ophthalmopathy.

This rearrangement joins TRBV5-4 to TRBJ2-5; TRBD2 might be the D (5 bases). V lost 0 bases, J lost 2 bases, and 11 bases lay in between. Germline-derived CDR1 and CDR2 are SGHNT and YYREEE (reference sequence). CDR3 length equals 15 residues. The CDR3 DNA follows: TGTGCCAGCAGCTTGGCCATCGCGGGTCAAGAGACCCAGTACTTC. It yields the protein CASSLAIAGQETQYF.

The table lists this clonotype with a few counts. The chain recombines TRBV5-1 with TRBJ1-2, with D hard to call. Trimming stripped 1 base from V and 8 bases from J, with 15 bases between. The germline V gene has CDR1 SGHRS and CDR2 YFSETQ. CDR3 length: 14 residues. The CDR3 is CASSLLSGDGGYTF. The CDR3 DNA reads as TGCGCCAGCAGCTTGTTATCCGGGGATGGCGGCTACACCTTC.

This clonotype was detected only a few times. V usage is TRBV28 and J usage is TRBJ2-3; D is tentatively TRBD1 or TRBD2 (5 bases each). This CDR3 has 18 amino acids. Deletions cut 6 bases from V and 2 bases from J, with 24 bases between. Germline V CDR1 and CDR2: MDHEN, SYDVKM. The CDR3 loop reads CASSNLDTGTEYTDTQYF. CDR3 in DNA: TGTGCCAGCAGCAATTTAGACACCGGGACGGAATACACAGATACGCAGTATTTT.

Many counts were recorded for this clonotype. The V and J genes are TRBV3-1 and TRBJ1-5, with D unresolved. With 0 bases removed from V and 5 bases from J, the gap between germline ends came to 8 bases. Germline-derived CDR1 and CDR2 are LGHDT and YNNKEL (reference sequence). The CDR3 has 14 amino acids. CDR3 in DNA: TGTGCCAGCAGCCAAGATCTAACCGATCAGCCCCAGCATTTT. Protein sequence: CASSQDLTDQPQHF.

To note about this clonotype: Compared with germline, one end of the junction differs, possibly owing to a read error. The V and J genes are TRBV4-2 and TRBJ2-1; D uncertain. CDR3 length equals 13 residues. Germline V gene lookup returns CDR1 LGHNA and CDR2 YNFKEQ. CDR3 protein: CTSSQDLGYQQFF. As DNA, the CDR3 is TGTACCAGCAGCCAAGATCTGGGGTATCAGCAGTTCTTC.

This clonotype was recorded at least ten times. V and J are TRBV2 and TRBJ1-5; TRBD1 matches at 9 bases. In germline, CDR1 is SNHLY, CDR2 FYNNEI. The CDR3 is made up of 15 amino acids. The J segment lost 1 base and the V segment lost 2 bases, leaving 0 bases of the junction unmatched. The CDR3 sequence is CASSETGGSNQPQHF. The CDR3 coding sequence is TGTGCCAGCAGTGAAACAGGGGGCAGCAATCAGCCCCAGCATTTT. The entire variable domain, with the rest obtained from reference TRBV2 and TRBJ1-5, is as follows: EPEVTQTPSHQVTQMGQEVILRCVPISNHLYFYWYRQILGQKVEFLVSFYNNEISEKSEIFDDQFSVERPDGSNFTLKIRSTKLEDSAMYFCASSETGGSNQPQHFGDGTRLSIL.

The rearrangement uses TRBV12-3 or TRBV12-4 and TRBJ2-6; TRBD2 might be the D (7 bases). V gave up 7 bases and J gave up 2 bases, with 18 bases separating them. This CDR3 has 17 residues. CDR3 residues: CASNVAGAGAGANVLTF. The CDR3 coding sequence is TGTGCCAGCAATGTCGCAGGGGCGGGGGCTGGGGCCAACGTCCTGACTTTC.

The chain employs TRBV18 and TRBJ1-3; unclear D gene. This CDR3 comprises 15 residues. Between the trimmed V and J ends, which lost 3 bases and 0 bases, there was a span of 9 bases. The germline V gene encodes CDR1 KGHSH and CDR2 LQKENI. The CDR3 is CASSPSHNSGNTIYF. For the CDR3, the DNA is TGTGCCAGCTCACCGTCGCACAACTCTGGAAACACCATATATTTT.

The J gene is TRBJ2-7, the V gene TRBV6-5, with a possible D match to TRBD1 (6 bases). V lost 0 bases and J lost 3, with 6 bases in between. The CDR3 consists of 13 residues. Looked up from germline, CDR1 is MNHEY and CDR2 is SVGAGI. The CDR3 loop is CASSYSDSYEQYF. Here the CDR3 DNA reads TGTGCCAGCAGTTACTCGGACAGCTACGAGCAGTACTTC.

This clonotype was counted ten times or more. The V call is TRBV6-1, the J call TRBJ2-1, with D possibly matching TRBD1 (6 bases). Germline assignment: CDR1 MNHNS and CDR2 SASEGT. Trimming pared 10 bases from V and 4 bases from J, leaving 14 bases between. The CDR3 extends over 13 amino acids. In nucleotides, the CDR3 is TGTGCCACCCTCGGGACACCTTACAATGAGCAGTTCTTC. It encodes CATLGTPYNEQFF.

This clonotype was counted ten times or more. This rearrangement joins TRBV6-1 to TRBJ2-7, with 7 nucleotides matching TRBD1. There are 14 residues in the CDR3. The junction had 6 bases not matched to a gene; V was cut back by 5 bases and J by 2 bases. Germline CDR1 reads MNHNS; CDR2 reads SASEGT. CDR3 residues: CASSPDRTPYEQYF. As DNA, the CDR3 is TGTGCCAGCAGTCCGGACAGGACTCCCTACGAGCAGTACTTC.

The chain recombines TRBV18 with TRBJ2-3, with TRBD2 as a possible D gene (6 bases). CDR3 length equals 14 residues. Trimming pared 10 bases from V and 2 bases from J, leaving 16 bases between. CDR1 and CDR2 from the germline V gene are KGHSH and LQKENI. The CDR3 loop is CAISLGSYTDTQYF. The CDR3 region has the DNA TGTGCCATCTCCCTCGGGAGCTACACAGATACGCAGTATTTT.

This clonotype was detected many times. J is TRBJ2-1 and V is TRBV3-1; tentatively, D is TRBD2 (6 bases). Germline lookup yields CDR1 LGHDT and CDR2 YNNKEL (reference sequence). The CDR3 has 15 amino acids. V lost 1 base and J lost 4, with 11 bases in between. The CDR3 coding sequence is TGTGCCAGCAGCCAAGGGGGGACTGCTTACAATGAGCAGTTCTTC. Translating gives CASSQGGTAYNEQFF.

About this clonotype itself: A junction end diverges from the germline sequence, so it may reflect a read error. This chain links TRBV28 with TRBJ1-5; D call uncertain. This CDR3 is 12 amino acids long. Germline CDR1 and CDR2: MDHEN and SYDVKM. DNA of the CDR3: TGTGCCAGCGGTTTTGAGTATCAGCCCCAGCATTTT. It translates to CASGFEYQPQHF.

This clonotype has just a few counts. The chain joins TRBV5-1 to TRBJ2-1; 10 nucleotides agree with TRBD2. After removal of 7 bases from V and 8 bases from J, the junction contained 6 bases not matched to a gene. In germline, CDR1 is SGHRS, CDR2 YFSETQ. The CDR3 is 13 residues long. The CDR3 region is CASHTSGVYEQFF. Here the CDR3 DNA reads TGCGCCAGCCACACTAGCGGGGTTTATGAGCAGTTCTTC. The full variable domain, with the rest looked up from reference TRBV5-1 and TRBJ2-1, is KAGVTQTPRYLIKTRGQQVTLSCSPISGHRSVSWYQQTPGQGLQFLFEYFSETQRNKGNFPGRFSGRQFSNSRSEMNVSTLELGDSALYLCASHTSGVYEQFFGPGTRLTVL.

The rearrangement uses TRBV25-1 and TRBJ2-1, with D tentatively TRBD2 (5 bases). The ends were cut back, 3 bases at V and 3 bases at J, with 12 bases in the middle. This CDR3 contains 15 residues. The germline V gene encodes CDR1 MGHDK and CDR2 SYGVNS. This chain's CDR3 is CASSEAREFYNEQFF. Written as DNA, the CDR3 is TGTGCCAGCAGTGAGGCCCGGGAATTCTACAATGAGCAGTTCTTC. Looking up the rest from reference TRBV25-1 and TRBJ2-1 gives the full variable domain: EADIYQTPRYLVIGTGKKITLECSQTMGHDKMYWYQQDPGMELHLIHYSYGVNSTEKGDLSSESTVSRIRTEHFPLTLESARPSHTSQYLCASSEAREFYNEQFFGPGTRLTVL.

This clonotype was observed many times. This chain uses TRBV6-1 with TRBJ2-2; D uncertain. The length of the CDR3 is 15 residues. Germline V gene lookup returns CDR1 MNHNS and CDR2 SASEGT. Trimming left V 5 bases short and J 1 base short, with 11 bases between. The CDR3 DNA is TGTGCCAGCAGTATTTATCCTATGAACACCGGGGAGCTGTTTTTT. It translates to CASSIYPMNTGELFF.

This clonotype was seen a few times. This sequence joins TRBV7-9 and TRBJ2-1, with 12 bases that match TRBD2. This CDR3 has 16 amino acids. V lost 5 bases to trimming and J lost 6 bases; unmatched junction nucleotides: 8. Germline assignment: CDR1 SEHNR and CDR2 FQNEAQ (reference sequence). The CDR3 is CASSPGTSGLFNEQFF. The CDR3, as DNA: TGTGCCAGCAGCCCCGGGACTAGCGGGCTTTTCAATGAGCAGTTCTTC.

This clonotype was seen a few times. The chain uses TRBV7-3 and TRBJ1-2; D remains ambiguous. The V end was cut by 7 bases, the J end by 5 bases, with 17 bases between. This CDR3 region has 14 residues. Germline lookup yields CDR1 SGHTA and CDR2 FQGTGA. The CDR3 loop reads CASTPVTPTYGYTF. In DNA, the CDR3 is TGTGCCAGCACCCCCGTCACACCGACTTATGGCTACACCTTC.

This clonotype was observed many times. The V and J genes are TRBV7-3 and TRBJ2-1, with 9 bases identical to TRBD1. The V and J ends lost 5 bases and 5 bases, in that order; junction bases with no gene match: 7. From germline, CDR1 is SGHTA and CDR2 FQGTGA. This CDR3 region has 15 residues. DNA for the CDR3: TGTGCCAGCAGCCCAGGGGACAGGGCCAACAATGAGCAGTTCTTC. Translated, it gives CASSPGDRANNEQFF.

Concerning this clonotype: A much larger clone is a single base away; this may be a read error. Likely a read error: the CDR3 ends without its conserved phenylalanine or tryptophan. The chain carries TRBV28 and TRBJ1-1; possible D gene TRBD1, 6 bases. Germline V gives CDR1 MDHEN, CDR2 SYDVKM. Trimming cost V 6 bases and J 3 bases, with 17 bases left between them. The CDR3 is 15 residues long. CDR3 sequence: CASRSGGRADTEAFL. The DNA for the CDR3 is TGTGCCAGCAGAAGTGGGGGCAGGGCAGACACTGAAGCTTTCCTT.

This clonotype was picked up one time. The rearrangement uses TRBV20-1 and TRBJ1-5, with D possibly TRBD1 on 5 matching bases. The germline CDR1 and CDR2 sequences are DFQATT and SNEGSKA (reference sequence). Trimming left V 3 bases short and J 0 bases short, with 15 bases between. The CDR3 is made up of 16 amino acids. The CDR3 nucleotides read TGCAGTGCTAGTAAGGGCGCCCAGGGTAGCAATCAGCCCCAGCATTTT. It is translated as CSASKGAQGSNQPQHF.

This clonotype appeared many times. This chain joins TRBV12-3 or TRBV12-4 and TRBJ2-1; the match to TRBD2 covers 10 bases. Trimming at V came to 6 bases and at J to 9 bases, leaving 5 bases not matched to a gene. This CDR3 is built from 13 residues. CDR3 in DNA: TGTGCCAGCAGGAGTAGCGGGAGGATTGAGCAGTTCTTC. This codes for CASRSSGRIEQFF.

The chain joins TRBV27 to TRBJ2-3, with a possible D match to TRBD2 (6 bases). The CDR3 has 14 amino acids. Trimming stripped 8 bases from V and 0 bases from J, with 12 bases between. The germline CDR1 and CDR2 sequences are MNHEY and SMNVEV (reference sequence). CDR3 in amino acids: CASLPAGSTDTQYF. The CDR3 nucleotides read TGTGCCAGCCTCCCTGCGGGGAGCACAGATACGCAGTATTTT.

In the case of this clonotype: A much larger clonotype is one base distant, so this may be a read error. This sequence joins TRBV28 and TRBJ1-2; D is uncertain. Per the germline V gene, CDR1 is MDHEN and CDR2 is SYDVKM. CDR3 length equals 13 residues. Trimming removed 7 bases at V and 2 bases at J, with 11 bases between. CDR3 amino acids: CASKLTLNYGYTF. The CDR3 coding sequence is TGTGCCAGCAAACTGACACTAAACTATGGCTACACCTTC.

This clonotype was picked up a small number of times. V is TRBV20-1 and J is TRBJ1-2; D not resolved. The CDR3 extends over 15 amino acids. Germline V gene sequence: CDR1 DFQATT, CDR2 SNEGSKA (reference sequence). The V and J ends lost 0 bases and 0 bases respectively, with 11 bases between them. The CDR3: CSARDRAGSNYGYTF. CDR3 nucleotides: TGCAGTGCTAGAGATCGAGCAGGATCTAACTATGGCTACACCTTC.